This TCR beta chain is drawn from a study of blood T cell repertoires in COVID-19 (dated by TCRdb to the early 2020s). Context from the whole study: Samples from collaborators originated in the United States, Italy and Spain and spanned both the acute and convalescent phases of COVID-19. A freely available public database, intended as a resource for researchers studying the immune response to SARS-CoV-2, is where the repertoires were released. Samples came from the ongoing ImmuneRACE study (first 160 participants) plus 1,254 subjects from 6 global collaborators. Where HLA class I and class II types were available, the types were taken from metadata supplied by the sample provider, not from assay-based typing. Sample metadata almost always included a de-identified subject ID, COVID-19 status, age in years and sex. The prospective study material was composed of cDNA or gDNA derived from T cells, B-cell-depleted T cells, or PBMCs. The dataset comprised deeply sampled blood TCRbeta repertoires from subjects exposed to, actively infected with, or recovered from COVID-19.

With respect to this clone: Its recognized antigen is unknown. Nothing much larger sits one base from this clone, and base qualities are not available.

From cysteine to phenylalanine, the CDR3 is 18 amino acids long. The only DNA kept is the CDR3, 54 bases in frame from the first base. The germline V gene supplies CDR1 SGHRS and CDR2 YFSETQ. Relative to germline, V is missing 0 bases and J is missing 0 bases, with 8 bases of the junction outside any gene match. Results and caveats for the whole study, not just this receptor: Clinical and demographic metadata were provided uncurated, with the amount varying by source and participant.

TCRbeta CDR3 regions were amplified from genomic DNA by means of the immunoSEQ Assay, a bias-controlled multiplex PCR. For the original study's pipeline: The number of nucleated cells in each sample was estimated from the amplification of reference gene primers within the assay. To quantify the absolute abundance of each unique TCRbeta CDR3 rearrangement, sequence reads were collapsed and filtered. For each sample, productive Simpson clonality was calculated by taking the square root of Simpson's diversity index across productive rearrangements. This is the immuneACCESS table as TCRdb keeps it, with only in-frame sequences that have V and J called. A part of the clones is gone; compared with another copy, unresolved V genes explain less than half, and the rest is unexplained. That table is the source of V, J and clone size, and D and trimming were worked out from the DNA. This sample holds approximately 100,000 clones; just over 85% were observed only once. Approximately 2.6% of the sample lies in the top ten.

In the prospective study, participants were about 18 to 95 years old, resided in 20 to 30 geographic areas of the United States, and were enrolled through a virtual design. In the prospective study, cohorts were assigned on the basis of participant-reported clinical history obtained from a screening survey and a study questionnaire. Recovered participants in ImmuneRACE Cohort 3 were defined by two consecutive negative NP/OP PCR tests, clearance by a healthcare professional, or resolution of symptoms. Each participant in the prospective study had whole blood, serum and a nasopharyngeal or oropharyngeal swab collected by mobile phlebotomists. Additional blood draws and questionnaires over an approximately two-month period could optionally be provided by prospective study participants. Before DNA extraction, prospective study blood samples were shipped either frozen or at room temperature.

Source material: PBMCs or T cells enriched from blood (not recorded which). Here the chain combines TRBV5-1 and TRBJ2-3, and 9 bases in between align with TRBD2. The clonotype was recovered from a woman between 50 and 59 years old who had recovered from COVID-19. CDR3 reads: CASSLVGSGGSSTDTQYF. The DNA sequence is TGCGCCAGCAGCTTGGTTGGTAGCGGGGGCTCTAGCACAGATACGCAGTATTTT. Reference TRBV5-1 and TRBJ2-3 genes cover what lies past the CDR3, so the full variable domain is KAGVTQTPRYLIKTRGQQVTLSCSPISGHRSVSWYQQTPGQGLQFLFEYFSETQRNKGNFPGRFSGRQFSNSRSEMNVSTLELGDSALYLCASSLVGSGGSSTDTQYFGPGTRLTVL.